The 6 T cell receptor beta chains below come from one sample, sequenced in a study of blood T cell repertoires in COVID-19 (dated by TCRdb to between 2020 and 2021). The library relied on the immunoSEQ multiplex PCR assay. The clones in this table, taken by TCRdb from immuneACCESS, are in-frame only. Not every clone is retained; where verified, under half of the shortfall comes from an unresolved V gene, and the cause of the rest is unknown. A total of approximately 200,000 clones appear in this sample, about 90% of them only once. The ten top clones hold 10% to 14% of the sample. Sequenced input: PBMCs or T cells enriched from blood (not recorded which). The source is a man aged 25-45 years who had recovered from COVID-19.

The J gene is TRBJ2-7, the V gene TRBV30; 7 nucleotides line up with TRBD1. Trimming removed 0 bases from V and 4 bases from J; junction bases left unmatched: 3. From germline, CDR1 is GTSNPN and CDR2 SVGIG (reference sequence). The length of the CDR3 is 13 residues. The DNA of the CDR3 is TGTGCCTGGAGTGTTGAGGGACAGTACGAGCAGTACTTC. Protein: CAWSVEGQYEQYF.

This chain links TRBV30 with TRBJ1-6; 7 nucleotides align to TRBD1. After removal of 4 bases from V and 6 bases from J, the junction contained 6 bases not matched to a gene. The CDR3 sequence is 14 residues long. Germline CDR1 and CDR2: GTSNPN and SVGIG (reference sequence). The CDR3 DNA reads TGTGCCTGGACCGGGACAGCGAGTAATTCACCCCTCCACTTT. Its translation is CAWTGTASNSPLHF.

This chain links TRBV4-2 with TRBJ2-1, with a weak D call TRBD2 (6 bases). The V gene lost 3 bases and the J gene lost 9 bases, with 18 bases spanning the gap. This CDR3 has 15 amino acids. The germline CDR1 and CDR2 sequences are LGHNA and YNFKEQ. The CDR3 spells CASSHLEASVGEQFF. For the CDR3, the DNA is TGTGCCAGCAGCCACCTAGAGGCTAGCGTTGGTGAGCAGTTCTTC.

CDR3 in DNA: TGTGCCAGCTCAGGGGTCCGGGACTGGCACTACGAGCAGTACTTC. It encodes CASSGVRDWHYEQYF. The chain joins TRBV18 to TRBJ2-7; tentatively, D is TRBD2 (6 bases). The CDR3 has 15 amino acids. Looked up from germline, CDR1 is KGHSH and CDR2 is LQKENI. V was shortened by 5 bases and J by 3 bases, with 17 bases between the two germline ends.

This clone has a handful of counts. V and J are TRBV9 and TRBJ1-4; no clear D gene. Germline lookup yields CDR1 SGDLS and CDR2 YYNGEE. The CDR3 covers 14 residues. Trimming cost V 4 bases and J 0 bases, with 7 bases left between them. DNA for the CDR3: TGTGCCAGCAGCTCGACTGCAACTAATGAAAAACTGTTTTTT. It codes for CASSSTATNEKLFF.

The chain carries TRBV28 and TRBJ2-7, with TRBD2 identical over 14 bases. Germline V gives CDR1 MDHEN, CDR2 SYDVKM. The CDR3 runs 17 residues. V shed 2 bases, J shed 0 bases, and the junction held 3 bases outside the gene matches. CDR3 region: CASSLAGTSGSSYEQYF. CDR3 bases: TGTGCCAGCAGTTTAGCGGGGACTAGCGGGAGCTCCTACGAGCAGTACTTC.